Reported below is one TCR beta chain. Its antigen is undetermined. The data stem from a study of Ad26.COV2.S vaccination and SARS-CoV-2 variants. The wider study: In the study, Ad26.COV2.S was injected intramuscularly once, or twice 56 days apart.

The table came from immunoSEQ multiplex PCR; TCRdb's copy has only in-frame clones and leaves some out. Of about 350,000 clones in the sample, around 88% were seen once. Treatment here: around 19 received Ad26.COV2.S at low or high dose, single or two shots; 5 received placebo; per-sample allocation not given. At day 63 after the first vaccine or placebo injection, samples were drawn. In the vaccine, an Ad26 vector expressed the SARS-CoV-2 spike of the Wuhan strain. CDR3 length: 12 amino acids. Trimming cost V 8 bases and J 2 bases, with 10 bases left between them. Study results and caveats: The authors reported substantial breadth in spike-specific CD8+ and CD4+ T cell responses after vaccination.

The sequencing used peripheral blood, collected in a trial of Ad26.COV2.S vaccine versus placebo. The sequence derives from a person aged 18-60 years who received the Ad26.COV2.S COVID-19 vaccine or a placebo. V gene TRBV12-3 or TRBV12-4 combines with J gene TRBJ2-7; no definite D call. CDR3 in DNA: TGTGCCAGCGCCCCCTGGCCCTACGAGCAGTACTTC. Encoded protein: CASAPWPYEQYF.